The clone carrying this T cell receptor beta chain was detected ten times or more. The antigen is not known. V lost 1 base and J lost 6; bases outside the gene matches: 6. Germline V gene data show CDR1 as MNHNS and CDR2 as SASEGT. This CDR3 region has 16 residues. Amplification of TCR beta CDR3 regions used RNA transcripts. The first-round RT-PCR employed HTBI primers together with the Qiagen OneStep RT-PCR kit. A multiplex PCR was then performed as the second round. TCRdb independently ran MiXCR on the multiplex PCR reads; one entry per CDR3 protein. The table shows 350,000 to 450,000 distinct CDR3 sequences, with 18% occurring only once. These data belong to a study of Graves' ophthalmopathy and Graves' hyperthyroidism. Other autoimmune disease, uncontrolled infection, pregnancy and lactation led to exclusion. General study points: Most expanded clonotypes in thyroid above 0.001 frequency also showed up in blood. Sensitivity reached around 88% and specificity roughly 82% for a 13-signature model separating ophthalmopathy from stable hyperthyroidism.

J is TRBJ1-6 and V is TRBV6-1; 7 bases are a match to TRBD1. This clonotype was sampled from a woman younger than 35 with Graves' ophthalmopathy. Sequenced: peripheral blood. The CDR3 region is CASSEGQGRINSPLHF. DNA of the CDR3: TGTGCCAGCAGTGAAGGACAGGGTAGGATTAATTCACCCCTCCACTTT.